What follows are 5 T cell receptor beta chains derived from one specimen sequenced in a study of identical twins. TCRdb fed the 5' RACE reads into MiXCR, producing one record per CDR3 protein. The sample includes about 1.7 million distinct CDR3 sequences, around a third of them seen just once. Sequenced sample: cord blood. These receptors were collected from a newborn girl in good health.

This chain links TRBV12-3 or TRBV12-4 with TRBJ2-1; TRBD2 agrees at 8 bases. V dropped 5 bases and J dropped 8; count of bases not matched to a gene: 8. The CDR3 is 14 residues long. CDR3 sequence (DNA): TGTGCCAGCAGTACCACGGGACTAGTTCATGAGCAGTTCTTC. It translates to CASSTTGLVHEQFF.

This chain uses TRBV20-1 with TRBJ1-1; D uncertain. Trimming left V 0 bases short and J 10 bases short, with 12 bases between. This CDR3 is built from 12 residues. CDR1 DFQATT and CDR2 SNEGSKA come from the germline V gene (reference sequence). The DNA for the CDR3 is TGCAGTGCTAGAGATTCCCAGGAGAGAGCTTTCTTT. It specifies CSARDSQERAFF.

Of note for this clonotype: As the CDR3 is not closed by the conserved phenylalanine or tryptophan, this likely results from a read error. The chain links TRBV13 to TRBJ1-5; TRBD1 matches 9 bases. Trimming removed 0 bases from V and 5 bases from J; junction bases left unmatched: 2. From germline, CDR1 is PRHDT and CDR2 FYEKMQ (reference sequence). The CDR3 extends over 15 amino acids. As DNA, the CDR3 is TGTGCCAGCAGCTTAGGACAGGGGGCGCATCAGCCCCAGCATTTG. It translates to CASSLGQGAHQPQHL.

This clonotype has a count of ten or more. The CDR3 bases are TGCAGCGTTGTTGGCAGGTTCTCCTATGGCTACACCTTC. Residues: CSVVGRFSYGYTF. The V gene is TRBV29-1, the J gene TRBJ1-2; no clear D gene. The germline V and J ends were trimmed by 4 bases and 4 bases, with 13 bases remaining between them. Germline loops: CDR1 SQVTM, CDR2 ANQGSEA. CDR3 length: 13 residues.

With respect to this clonotype: A read error is likely, as this CDR3 ends without the conserved phenylalanine or tryptophan. V is TRBV4-1 and J is TRBJ2-7; the match to TRBD2 covers 12 bases. CDR1 and CDR2 (germline): MGHRA, YSYEKL. This CDR3 has 16 residues. The ends lost 0 bases at V and 7 bases at J; junction bases unmatched: 7. CDR3 nucleotide sequence: TGCGCCAGCAGCCAAGAAATCCTAGCGGGAGGGAAAGAGCAGTACTTA. Amino acid sequence: CASSQEILAGGKEQYL.